This T cell receptor (beta chain) was observed in a study of PD-L1 blockade in urothelial cancer. Overall study: Patients, treated from about 2014 onward, received atezolizumab 1,200 mg intravenously every 3 weeks. The number of prior chemotherapy regimens per patient was 0 to 3. Male sex and bladder-origin urothelial cancer were recorded for about nine tenths of the roughly 29 patients.

PCRs each included synthetic TCR analog templates spiked in. The assay was immunoSEQ multiplex PCR, and TCRdb's table has in-frame clones only and misses some. This sample has about 26,000 clones, with approximately 86% found just once. Deletions cut 2 bases from V and 4 bases from J, with 20 bases between. The CDR3 length is 17 residues. CDR1 is SGHVS, CDR2 FQNEAQ, per germline. The sample consisted of PBMCs, taken around atezolizumab (anti-PD-L1) treatment. This receptor was obtained from a man aged 55-75 years with urothelial cancer. This chain uses TRBV7-8 with TRBJ1-2; D remains unclear. CDR3 DNA: TGTGCCAGCAGCTTAAGACCGAGGCTGGAGAGTAGCTATGGCTACACCTTC. Translation: CASSLRPRLESSYGYTF.